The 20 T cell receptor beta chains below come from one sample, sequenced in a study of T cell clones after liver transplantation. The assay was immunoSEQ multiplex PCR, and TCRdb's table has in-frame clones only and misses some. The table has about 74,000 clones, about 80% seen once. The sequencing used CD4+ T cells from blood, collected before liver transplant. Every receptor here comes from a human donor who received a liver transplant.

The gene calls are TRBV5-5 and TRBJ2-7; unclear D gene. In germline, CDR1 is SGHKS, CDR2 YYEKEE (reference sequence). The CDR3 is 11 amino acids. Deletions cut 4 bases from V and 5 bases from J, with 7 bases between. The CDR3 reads CASSAHHEQYF. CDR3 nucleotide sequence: TGTGCCAGCAGCGCGCACCACGAGCAGTACTTC.

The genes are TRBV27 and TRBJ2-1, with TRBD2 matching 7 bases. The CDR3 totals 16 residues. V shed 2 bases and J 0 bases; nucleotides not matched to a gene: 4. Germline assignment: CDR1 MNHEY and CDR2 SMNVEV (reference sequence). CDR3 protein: CASSLEGLPSYNEQFF. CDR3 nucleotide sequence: TGTGCCAGCAGTTTAGAGGGACTACCCTCCTACAATGAGCAGTTCTTC.

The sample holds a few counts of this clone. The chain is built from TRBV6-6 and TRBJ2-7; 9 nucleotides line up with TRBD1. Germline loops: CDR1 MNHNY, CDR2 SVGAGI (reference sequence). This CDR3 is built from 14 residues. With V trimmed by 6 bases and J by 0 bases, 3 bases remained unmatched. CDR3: CASRRTGDSYEQYF. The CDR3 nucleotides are TGTGCCAGCAGGCGGACAGGGGACTCCTACGAGCAGTACTTC.

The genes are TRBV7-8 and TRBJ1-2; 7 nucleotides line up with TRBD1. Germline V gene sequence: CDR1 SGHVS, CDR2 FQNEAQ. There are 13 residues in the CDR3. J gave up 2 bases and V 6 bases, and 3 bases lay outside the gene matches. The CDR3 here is CASSDRDNYGYTF. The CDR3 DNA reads TGTGCCAGCAGTGACAGGGACAACTATGGCTACACCTTC.

The chain's CDR3 is CASRPGQGTASLYGYTF. CDR3 sequence (DNA): TGTGCCAGCAGGCCCGGACAGGGAACGGCTTCTCTCTATGGCTACACCTTC. The chain joins TRBV27 to TRBJ1-2; 8 nucleotides agree with TRBD1. Per germline, CDR1 MNHEY and CDR2 SMNVEV (reference sequence). This CDR3 is 17 amino acids long. V lost 6 bases to trimming and J lost 4 bases; unmatched junction nucleotides: 16.

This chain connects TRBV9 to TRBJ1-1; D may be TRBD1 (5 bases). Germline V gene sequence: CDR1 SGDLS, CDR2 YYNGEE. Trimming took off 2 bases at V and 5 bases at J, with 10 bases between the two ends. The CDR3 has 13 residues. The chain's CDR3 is CASSVREGTEAFF. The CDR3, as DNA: TGTGCCAGCAGCGTGAGGGAGGGGACTGAAGCTTTCTTT.

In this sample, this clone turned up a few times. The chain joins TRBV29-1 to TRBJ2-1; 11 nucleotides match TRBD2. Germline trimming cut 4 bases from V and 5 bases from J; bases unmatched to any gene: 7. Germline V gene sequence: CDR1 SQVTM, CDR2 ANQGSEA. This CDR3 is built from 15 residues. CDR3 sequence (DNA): TGCAGCGTTGCCTCGTTAGCGGGAGGGGACAATGAGCAGTTCTTC. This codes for CSVASLAGGDNEQFF.

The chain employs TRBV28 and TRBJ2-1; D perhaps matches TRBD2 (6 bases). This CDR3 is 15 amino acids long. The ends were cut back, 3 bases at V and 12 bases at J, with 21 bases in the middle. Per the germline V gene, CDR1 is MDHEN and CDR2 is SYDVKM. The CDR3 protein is CASSLLLLTGDRQFF. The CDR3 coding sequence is TGTGCCAGCAGTTTGCTCCTATTGACGGGGGACCGGCAGTTCTTC. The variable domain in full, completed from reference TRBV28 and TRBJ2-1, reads DVKVTQSSRYLVKRTGEKVFLECVQDMDHENMFWYRQDPGLGLRLIYFSYDVKMKEKGDIPEGYSVSREKKERFSLILESASTNQTSMYLCASSLLLLTGDRQFFGPGTRLTVL.

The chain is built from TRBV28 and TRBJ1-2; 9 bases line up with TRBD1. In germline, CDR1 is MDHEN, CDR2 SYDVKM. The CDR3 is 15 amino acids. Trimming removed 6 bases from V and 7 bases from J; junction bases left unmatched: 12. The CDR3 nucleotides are TGTGCCAGCAGATTTCACTCCACAGGGGGCGGTGGCTACACCTTC. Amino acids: CASRFHSTGGGGYTF.

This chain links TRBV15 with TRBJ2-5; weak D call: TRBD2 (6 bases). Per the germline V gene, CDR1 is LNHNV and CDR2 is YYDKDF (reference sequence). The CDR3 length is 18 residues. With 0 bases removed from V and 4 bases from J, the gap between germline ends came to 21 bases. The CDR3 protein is CATSRDLREVTLGETQYF. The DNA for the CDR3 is TGTGCCACCAGCAGAGATCTCAGGGAGGTCACCCTAGGAGAGACCCAGTACTTC.

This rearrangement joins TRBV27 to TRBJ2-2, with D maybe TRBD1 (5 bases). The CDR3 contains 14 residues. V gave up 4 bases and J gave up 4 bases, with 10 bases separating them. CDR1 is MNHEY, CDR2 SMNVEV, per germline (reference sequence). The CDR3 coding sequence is TGTGCCAGCAGTTCATACACAGGCACCGGGGAGCTGTTTTTT. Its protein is CASSSYTGTGELFF.

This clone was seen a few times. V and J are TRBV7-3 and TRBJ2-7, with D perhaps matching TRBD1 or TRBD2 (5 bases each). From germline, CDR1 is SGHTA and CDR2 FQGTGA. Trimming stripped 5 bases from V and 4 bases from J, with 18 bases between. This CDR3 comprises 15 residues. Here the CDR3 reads CASSIGQGVMYEQYF. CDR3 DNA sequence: TGTGCCAGCAGCATCGGTCAGGGAGTGATGTACGAGCAGTACTTC.

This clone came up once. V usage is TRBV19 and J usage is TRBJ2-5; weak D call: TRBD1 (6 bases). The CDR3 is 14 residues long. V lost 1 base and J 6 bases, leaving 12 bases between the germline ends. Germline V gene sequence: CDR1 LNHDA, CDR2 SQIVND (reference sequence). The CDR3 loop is CASSIGTGRKTQYF. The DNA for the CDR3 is TGTGCCAGTAGTATAGGCACAGGGCGAAAGACCCAGTACTTC.

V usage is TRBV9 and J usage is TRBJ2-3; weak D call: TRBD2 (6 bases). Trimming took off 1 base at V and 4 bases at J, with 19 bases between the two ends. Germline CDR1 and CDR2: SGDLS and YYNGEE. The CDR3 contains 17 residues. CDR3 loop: CASSVSPRGPGADTQYF. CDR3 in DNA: TGTGCCAGCAGCGTATCACCCCGGGGTCCGGGGGCAGATACGCAGTATTTT.

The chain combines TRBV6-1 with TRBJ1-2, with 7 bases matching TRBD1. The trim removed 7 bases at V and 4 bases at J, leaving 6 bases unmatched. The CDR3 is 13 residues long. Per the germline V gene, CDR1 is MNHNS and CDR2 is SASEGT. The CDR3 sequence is CASKYRGPYGYTF. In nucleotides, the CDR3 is TGTGCCAGCAAATACAGGGGACCCTATGGCTACACCTTC.

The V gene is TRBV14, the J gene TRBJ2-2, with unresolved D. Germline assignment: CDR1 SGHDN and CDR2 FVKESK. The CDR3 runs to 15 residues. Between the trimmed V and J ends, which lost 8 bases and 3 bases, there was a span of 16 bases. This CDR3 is CASSKELRYTGELFF. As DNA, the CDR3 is TGTGCCAGCTCTAAAGAACTACGATACACCGGGGAGCTGTTTTTT.

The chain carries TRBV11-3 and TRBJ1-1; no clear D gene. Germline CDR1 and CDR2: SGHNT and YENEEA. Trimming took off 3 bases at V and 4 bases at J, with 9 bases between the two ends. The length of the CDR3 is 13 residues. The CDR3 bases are TGTGCCAGCAGCTTCCTGTCGCGCACTGAAGCTTTCTTT. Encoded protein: CASSFLSRTEAFF. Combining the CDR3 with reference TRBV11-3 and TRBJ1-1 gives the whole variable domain EAGVVQSPRYKIIEKKQPVAFWCNPISGHNTLYWYLQNLGQGPELLIRYENEEAVDDSQLPKDRFSAERLKGVDSTLKIQPAELGDSAVYLCASSFLSRTEAFFGQGTRLTVV.

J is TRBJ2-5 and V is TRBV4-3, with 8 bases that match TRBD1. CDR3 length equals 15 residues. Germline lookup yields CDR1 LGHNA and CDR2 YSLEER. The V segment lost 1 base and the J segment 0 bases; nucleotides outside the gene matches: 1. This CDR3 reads CASSQGQGYQETQYF. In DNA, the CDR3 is TGCGCCAGCAGCCAAGGACAGGGGTACCAAGAGACCCAGTACTTC.

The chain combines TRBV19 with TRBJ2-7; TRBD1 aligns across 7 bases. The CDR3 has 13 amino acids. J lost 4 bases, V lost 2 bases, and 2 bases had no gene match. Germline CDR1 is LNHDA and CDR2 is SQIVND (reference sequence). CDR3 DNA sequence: TGTGCCAGTAGTATAACAGGGGCATACGAGCAGTACTTC. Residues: CASSITGAYEQYF.

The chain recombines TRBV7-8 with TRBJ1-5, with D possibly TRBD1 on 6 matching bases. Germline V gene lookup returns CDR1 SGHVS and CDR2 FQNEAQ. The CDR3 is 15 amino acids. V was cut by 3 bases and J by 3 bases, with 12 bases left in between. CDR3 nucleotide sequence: TGTGCCAGCAGCTTGGGTCACAGGGACAATCAGCCCCAGCATTTT. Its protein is CASSLGHRDNQPQHF.